Sequencing of this TCR beta chain was carried out in a study of T cells in Graves' hyperthyroidism and ophthalmopathy. Whole-study findings and limits: The model identified upcoming ophthalmopathy a median about 6.5 months ahead of onset.

Using RNA transcripts as the source, TCR beta CDR3 regions were amplified. The HTBI set primed first-round TCR CDR3 RT-PCR. TCRdb re-called the multiplex PCR reads with MiXCR, one entry per CDR3 protein. The sample comprises hundreds of thousands of distinct CDR3 sequences, roughly 40% of which are singletons, and 7.5% to 9.5% rests with the top ten. This CDR3 comprises 13 residues. Germline V lookup: CDR1 SEHNR, CDR2 FQNEAQ (reference sequence). J lost 2 bases, V lost 8 bases, and 6 bases had no gene match. At least ten counts were recorded for this clonotype. Its antigen remains unidentified. The sequenced sample consisted of blood. The receptor was isolated from a man younger than 35 with Graves' hyperthyroidism. The chain carries TRBV7-9 and TRBJ2-7; the match to TRBD1 covers 7 bases. The CDR3 spells CASEDRDTYEQYF. In DNA form, the CDR3 reads TGTGCCAGCGAAGACAGGGATACCTACGAGCAGTACTTC.